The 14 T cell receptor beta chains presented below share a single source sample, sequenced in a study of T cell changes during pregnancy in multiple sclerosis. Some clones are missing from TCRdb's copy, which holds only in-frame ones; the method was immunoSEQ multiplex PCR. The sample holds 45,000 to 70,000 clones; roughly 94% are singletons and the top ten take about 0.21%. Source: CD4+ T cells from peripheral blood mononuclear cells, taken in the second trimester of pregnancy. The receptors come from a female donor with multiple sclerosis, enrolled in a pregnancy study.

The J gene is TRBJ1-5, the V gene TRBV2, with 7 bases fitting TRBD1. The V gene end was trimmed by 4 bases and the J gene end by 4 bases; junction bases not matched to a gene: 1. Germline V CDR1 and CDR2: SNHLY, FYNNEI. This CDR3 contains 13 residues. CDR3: CASSAQGNQPQHF. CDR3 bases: TGTGCCAGCAGTGCACAGGGGAATCAGCCCCAGCATTTT. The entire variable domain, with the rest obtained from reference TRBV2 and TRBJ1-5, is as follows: EPEVTQTPSHQVTQMGQEVILRCVPISNHLYFYWYRQILGQKVEFLVSFYNNEISEKSEIFDDQFSVERPDGSNFTLKIRSTKLEDSAMYFCASSAQGNQPQHFGDGTRLSIL.

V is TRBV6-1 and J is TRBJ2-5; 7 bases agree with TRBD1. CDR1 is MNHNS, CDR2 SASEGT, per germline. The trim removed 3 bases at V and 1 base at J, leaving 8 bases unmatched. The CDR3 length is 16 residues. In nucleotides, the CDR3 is TGTGCCAGCAGTGACCAGCCGGGACAGCCCCAAGAGACCCAGTACTTC. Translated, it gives CASSDQPGQPQETQYF.

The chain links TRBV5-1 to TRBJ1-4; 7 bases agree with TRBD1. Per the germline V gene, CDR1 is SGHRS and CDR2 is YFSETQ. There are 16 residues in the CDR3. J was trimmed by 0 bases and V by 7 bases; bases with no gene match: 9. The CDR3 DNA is TGCGCCAGCGGACTTGGGACAGCTGCAACTAATGAAAAACTGTTTTTT. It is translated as CASGLGTAATNEKLFF.

The CDR3: CASSQAGLAKNIQYF. As DNA, the CDR3 is TGTGCCAGCAGCCAAGCGGGGCTAGCCAAAAACATTCAGTACTTC. V is TRBV6-1 and J is TRBJ2-4, with 7 bases fitting TRBD2. Losses at the gene ends were 6 bases for V and 0 bases for J; bases not matched to a gene: 5. The CDR3 extends over 15 amino acids. Germline V lookup: CDR1 MNHNS, CDR2 SASEGT.

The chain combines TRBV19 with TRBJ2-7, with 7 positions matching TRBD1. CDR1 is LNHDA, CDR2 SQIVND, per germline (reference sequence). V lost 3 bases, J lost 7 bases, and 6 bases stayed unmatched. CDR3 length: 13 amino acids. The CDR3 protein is CASSMQGDGEQYF. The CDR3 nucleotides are TGTGCCAGTAGTATGCAGGGGGATGGGGAGCAGTACTTC.

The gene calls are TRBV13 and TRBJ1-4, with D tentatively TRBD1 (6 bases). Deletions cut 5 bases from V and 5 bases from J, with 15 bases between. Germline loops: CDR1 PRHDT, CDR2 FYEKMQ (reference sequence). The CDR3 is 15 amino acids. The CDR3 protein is CASSTRGLGNEKLFF. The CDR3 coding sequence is TGTGCCAGCAGCACCAGGGGTTTAGGGAATGAAAAACTGTTTTTT.

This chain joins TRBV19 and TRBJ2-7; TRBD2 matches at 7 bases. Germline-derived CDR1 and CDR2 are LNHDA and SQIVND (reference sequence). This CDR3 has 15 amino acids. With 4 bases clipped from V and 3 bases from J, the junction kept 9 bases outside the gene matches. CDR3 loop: CASSTQKRGVYEQYF. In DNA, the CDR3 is TGTGCCAGTAGTACCCAAAAGCGGGGTGTCTACGAGCAGTACTTC.

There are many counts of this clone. The CDR3 spells CASSQVDMGLATGELFF. The CDR3 DNA reads TGCGCCAGCAGCCAAGTCGACATGGGGTTAGCGACCGGGGAGCTGTTTTTT. V gene TRBV4-1 combines with J gene TRBJ2-2; possible D gene TRBD2, 5 bases. CDR1 is MGHRA and CDR2 is YSYEKL in the germline V gene. The V end was cut by 1 base, the J end by 5 bases, with 17 bases between. The CDR3 length is 17 residues.

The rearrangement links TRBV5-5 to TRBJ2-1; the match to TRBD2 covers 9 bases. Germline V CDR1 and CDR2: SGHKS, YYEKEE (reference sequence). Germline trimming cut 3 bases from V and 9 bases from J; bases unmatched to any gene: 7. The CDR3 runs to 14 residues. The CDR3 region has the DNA TGTGCCAGCAGCTCATTTAGCGGGAGTAGTGAGCAGTTCTTC. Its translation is CASSSFSGSSEQFF.

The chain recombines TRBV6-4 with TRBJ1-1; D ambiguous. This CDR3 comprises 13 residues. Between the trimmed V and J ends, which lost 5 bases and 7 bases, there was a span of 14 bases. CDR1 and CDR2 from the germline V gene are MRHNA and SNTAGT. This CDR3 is CASSSDFTSEAFF. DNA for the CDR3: TGTGCCAGCAGTAGCGATTTTACAAGTGAAGCTTTCTTT.

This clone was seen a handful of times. CDR3 protein: CAISELANTEAFF. CDR3 DNA sequence: TGTGCCATCAGTGAGTTGGCAAACACTGAAGCTTTCTTT. The chain recombines TRBV10-3 with TRBJ1-1; no clear D. CDR3 length equals 13 residues. Germline V gene data show CDR1 as ENHRY and CDR2 as SYGVKD. Trimming took off 1 base at V and 2 bases at J, with 5 bases between the two ends.

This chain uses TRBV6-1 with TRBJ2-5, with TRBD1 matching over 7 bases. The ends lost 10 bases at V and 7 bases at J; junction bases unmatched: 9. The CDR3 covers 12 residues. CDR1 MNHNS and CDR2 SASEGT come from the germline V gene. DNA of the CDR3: TGTGCCACGGGACACCCAGGGGGGACCCAGTACTTC. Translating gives CATGHPGGTQYF.

CDR3 coding DNA: TGTGCCTGGAGCCAGACAGGGGATGGCTACACCTTC. It codes for CAWSQTGDGYTF. This chain connects TRBV30 to TRBJ1-2, with 8 bases fitting TRBD1. Germline lookup yields CDR1 GTSNPN and CDR2 SVGIG (reference sequence). V lost 3 bases and J lost 6; bases outside the gene matches: 3. CDR3 length: 12 residues.

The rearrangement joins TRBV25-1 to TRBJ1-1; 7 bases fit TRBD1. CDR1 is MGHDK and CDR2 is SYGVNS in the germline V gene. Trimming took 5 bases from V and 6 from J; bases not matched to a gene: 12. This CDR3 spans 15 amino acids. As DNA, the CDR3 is TGTGCCAGCAGTCCTTTTACAGGGGAAGGCTCTGAAGCTTTCTTT. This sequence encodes CASSPFTGEGSEAFF. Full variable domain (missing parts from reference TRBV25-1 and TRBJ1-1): EADIYQTPRYLVIGTGKKITLECSQTMGHDKMYWYQQDPGMELHLIHYSYGVNSTEKGDLSSESTVSRIRTEHFPLTLESARPSHTSQYLCASSPFTGEGSEAFFGQGTRLTVV.